Listed below are T cell receptor beta chains from one sample, sequenced in a study of control samples from healthy donors and cancer patients. Only in-frame clones appear in the TCRdb table, and some are missing; sequencing was by immunoSEQ multiplex PCR. In the table there are tens of thousands of clones, 70% to 90% of which are singletons. Sample: blood. All receptors come from a man aged 55 to 69 in good health. CDR3s include the opening cysteine and the closing phenylalanine or tryptophan. The D gene is left open where the match is weak. Not every row has a clone size; where given, it reads once, few, many or a size class.

V	size	D	J	CDR3	DNA
TRBV4-1	once	.	TRBJ1-3	CASSQERGRGFSRGNTIYF	TGCGCCAGCAGCCAAGAAAGGGGAAGGGGTTTTTCCCGTGGAAACACCATATATTTT
TRBV6-5	once	.	TRBJ1-1	CASSFDGAGTEAFF	TGTGCCAGCAGTTTTGACGGGGCCGGAACTGAAGCTTTCTTT
TRBV5-4	.	.	TRBJ1-3	CASSLTYGNTIYF	TGTGCCAGCAGCTTGACTTATGGAAACACCATATATTTT
TRBV2	once	.	TRBJ1-4	CASSGGGTNEKLFF	TGTGCCAGCAGCGGGGGGGGTACTAATGAAAAACTGTTTTTT
TRBV5-4	.	TRBD1	TRBJ1-2	CASSWVDRAIGGYTF	TGTGCCAGCAGCTGGGTGGACAGGGCGATCGGTGGCTACACCTTC
TRBV5-1	few	.	TRBJ2-3	CASSLAGASTDTQYF	TGCGCCAGCAGCTTGGCGGGGGCCAGCACAGATACGCAGTATTTT
TRBV7-9	.	.	TRBJ2-3	CASSLASVRADTQYF	TGTGCCAGCAGCTTAGCGTCCGTCCGAGCAGATACGCAGTATTTT
TRBV3-1/TRBV3-2	.	.	TRBJ2-3	CASSQSQSQDTQYF	TGTGCCAGCAGCCAATCACAGTCACAGGATACGCAGTATTTT
TRBV12-3/TRBV12-4	.	.	TRBJ1-1	CASSPYMNTEAFF	TGTGCCAGCAGTCCCTATATGAACACTGAAGCTTTCTTT
TRBV30	.	.	TRBJ1-4	CAWRRGRWGEKLFF	TGTGCCTGGAGACGGGGGAGATGGGGCGAAAAACTGTTTTTT
TRBV28	.	.	TRBJ1-5	CASSLWRVGGDRSNQPQHF	TGTGCCAGCAGTTTATGGAGGGTTGGCGGGGATAGGAGCAATCAGCCCCAGCATTTT
TRBV27	few	.	TRBJ1-2	CASSSGRLPMYTF	TGTGCCAGCAGTTCTGGACGGCTCCCGATGTACACCTTC
TRBV19	.	.	TRBJ1-5	CASRAGRGEGQPQHF	TGTGCCAGTAGAGCGGGAAGGGGGGAGGGTCAGCCCCAGCATTTT
TRBV12-3/TRBV12-4	.	.	TRBJ1-2	CASSAQGSYGYTF	TGTGCCAGCAGTGCACAGGGTAGCTATGGCTACACCTTC
TRBV9	.	.	TRBJ2-5	CASSPGGETQYF	TGTGCCAGCAGCCCGGGTGGGGAGACCCAGTACTTC
TRBV15	.	TRBD2	TRBJ2-7	CATSSPGGSYEQYF	TGTGCCACCAGCAGCCCCGGGGGGAGCTACGAGCAGTACTTC
TRBV2	.	TRBD1	TRBJ1-4	CASSEEGTGSLKKLFF	TGTGCCAGCAGTGAAGAAGGGACAGGTTCATTGAAAAAACTGTTTTTT
TRBV24-1	once	.	TRBJ2-7	CATSDFKGSEQYF	TGTGCCACCAGTGATTTCAAGGGGTCCGAGCAGTACTTC
TRBV2	.	TRBD2	TRBJ2-1	CASRATSGRNNEQFF	TGTGCCAGCAGAGCTACTAGCGGGAGGAACAATGAGCAGTTCTTC
TRBV24-1	.	.	TRBJ1-5	CATSDLLGGGQPQHF	TGTGCCACCAGTGATTTGCTTGGGGGAGGGCAGCCCCAGCATTTT
TRBV3-1/TRBV3-2	.	.	TRBJ1-1	CASSQGLWAAFF	TGTGCCAGCAGCCAAGGTCTCTGGGCGGCTTTCTTT
TRBV5-6	.	.	TRBJ2-5	CASSLDFNRETQYF	TGTGCCAGCAGCTTGGATTTCAACAGGGAGACCCAGTACTTC
TRBV5-1	once	TRBD2	TRBJ2-1	CASSLGGAGDLYNEQFF	TGCGCCAGCAGCTTGGGCGGGGCGGGGGACCTTTACAATGAGCAGTTCTTC
TRBV11-2	.	.	TRBJ2-3	CASSLSQQGPDTQYF	TGTGCCAGCAGCTTAAGTCAACAGGGACCAGATACGCAGTATTTT
TRBV2	.	.	TRBJ2-7	CASSVDRYYEQYF	TGTGCCAGCAGTGTAGACAGATACTACGAGCAGTACTTC
TRBV29-1	.	.	TRBJ1-2	CSVPGNWGYTF	TGCAGCGTTCCAGGGAATTGGGGCTACACCTTC
TRBV3-1/TRBV3-2	.	.	TRBJ1-2	CASTLGTVNYGYTF	TGTGCCAGCACGCTCGGGACGGTCAACTATGGCTACACCTTC
TRBV28	.	TRBD1	TRBJ2-7	CASSLTGLTYEQYF	TGTGCCAGCAGCCTGACAGGGCTTACCTACGAGCAGTACTTC
TRBV6-2/TRBV6-3	.	.	TRBJ1-2	CASSYSPAPGSYGYTF	TGTGCCAGCAGTTACTCGCCCGCTCCCGGGAGCTATGGCTACACCTTC
TRBV18	.	.	TRBJ1-3	CASSLTQRTFTFSGNTIYF	TGTGCCAGCTCACTCACACAGCGCACCTTTACCTTCTCTGGAAACACCATATATTTT
TRBV5-1	once	.	TRBJ1-1	CASRGQVIAEAFF	TGCGCCAGCAGGGGGCAGGTGATCGCTGAAGCTTTCTTT
TRBV5-1	.	.	TRBJ1-1	CASSLVGPGMSGTEAFF	TGCGCCAGCAGCTTGGTGGGTCCGGGGATGAGTGGAACTGAAGCTTTCTTT
TRBV5-4	.	.	TRBJ1-2	CASSGAGGSGYTF	TGTGCCAGCAGCGGAGCCGGGGGTAGCGGCTACACCTTC
TRBV6-2/TRBV6-3	.	TRBD2	TRBJ2-1	CASSKRLAGEFGDEQFF	TGTGCCAGCAGTAAACGACTAGCGGGGGAATTCGGCGATGAGCAGTTCTTC